Below, 19 T cell receptor beta chains from the same sample are listed, as sequenced in a study of blood T cell repertoires in COVID-19. The assay was immunoSEQ multiplex PCR, and TCRdb's table has in-frame clones only and misses some. This table has over 150,000 clones, 65% to 85% appearing once. The sequenced sample consisted of PBMCs or T cells enriched from blood (not recorded which). The receptors shown here come from a man in his forties who had recovered from COVID-19.

This clone was seen a handful of times. The CDR3: CASRPRQSNQPQHF. CDR3 coding DNA: TGTGCCAGCAGACCCCGACAGTCAAATCAGCCCCAGCATTTT. The chain recombines TRBV6-5 with TRBJ1-5, with D possibly TRBD1 on 5 matching bases. Trimming shortened V by 6 bases and J by 4 bases, and 13 bases separated the two germline ends. Germline V CDR1 and CDR2: MNHEY, SVGAGI. The CDR3 extends over 14 amino acids.

In DNA form, the CDR3 reads TGTGCCAGTAGTATTGGACAGGGAGGGGCAGATACGCAGTATTTT. It codes for CASSIGQGGADTQYF. The chain uses TRBV19 and TRBJ2-3, with D possibly matching TRBD1 (8 bases). CDR1 and CDR2 (germline): LNHDA, SQIVND (reference sequence). V lost 3 bases and J lost 4, with 14 bases in between. The CDR3 has 15 residues.

At least ten counts were recorded for this clone. The V gene is TRBV3-1 (or the pseudogene TRBV3-2), the J gene TRBJ2-3; TRBD2 matches at 9 bases. CDR1 and CDR2 (germline): LGHDT, YNNKEL (reference sequence). This CDR3 region has 17 residues. The ends lost 3 bases at V and 2 bases at J; junction bases unmatched: 9. CDR3 loop: CASSHGETSGYTDTQYF. CDR3 nucleotides: TGTGCCAGCAGCCATGGGGAGACTAGCGGTTACACAGATACGCAGTATTTT.

There are a few counts of this clone. The J gene is TRBJ1-1, the V gene TRBV19, with D possibly matching TRBD1 (5 bases). This CDR3 is built from 14 residues. V shed 0 bases and J shed 6 bases, with 11 bases lying between them. Germline V gene data show CDR1 as LNHDA and CDR2 as SQIVND (reference sequence). CDR3 protein: CASSIEGRGSEAFF. The CDR3 bases are TGTGCCAGTAGTATAGAAGGGCGGGGCTCTGAAGCTTTCTTT.

This clone has a single count. This chain links TRBV7-3 with TRBJ1-3, with no clear D. The V gene's germline CDR1 is SGHTA and CDR2 FQGTGA. Trimming left V 5 bases short and J 0 bases short, with 8 bases between. This CDR3 spans 14 amino acids. The CDR3: CASSVRISGNTIYF. CDR3 in DNA: TGTGCCAGCAGCGTCAGGATCTCTGGAAACACCATATATTTT.

The chain uses TRBV23-1 and TRBJ2-7; TRBD1 matches 8 bases. TRBV23-1 is noted as an ORF with a role that remains uncertain. V gave up 0 bases and J gave up 5 bases; unmatched junction bases: 15. The CDR3 totals 18 residues. In nucleotides, the CDR3 is TGCGCCAGCAGTCAATCGGGGGGACAGGTTGGATACGTCCACGAGCAGTACTTC. This encodes CASSQSGGQVGYVHEQYF.

This chain links TRBV18 with TRBJ1-1; D perhaps matches TRBD1 (6 bases). The germline gives CDR1 KGHSH, CDR2 LQKENI. The CDR3 consists of 17 residues. V was shortened by 0 bases and J by 1 base, with 15 bases between the two germline ends. CDR3 DNA: TGTGCCAGCTCACCACCCAACAGGGCTTGGTGGAACACTGAAGCTTTCTTT. It encodes CASSPPNRAWWNTEAFF.

The CDR3 reads CASSFPGGSGEQYF. CDR3 DNA: TGTGCCAGCAGCTTCCCAGGGGGCTCAGGCGAGCAGTACTTC. The J gene is TRBJ2-7, the V gene TRBV5-8; TRBD1 agrees at 8 bases. J was trimmed by 6 bases and V by 2 bases; bases with no gene match: 7. Germline loops: CDR1 SGHTS, CDR2 YDEGEE. The CDR3 runs 14 residues.

In DNA form, the CDR3 reads TGTGCCAGCAGTTTAGGGAGCTATGGCTACACCTTC. It is translated as CASSLGSYGYTF. The chain employs TRBV6-2 or TRBV6-3 and TRBJ1-2; D uncertain. Trimming took 4 bases from V and 4 from J, leaving 7 bases between them. CDR3 length equals 12 residues. Per the germline V gene, CDR1 is MNHEY and CDR2 is SVGEGT.

The rearrangement uses TRBV6-5 and TRBJ1-1; the D gene is possibly TRBD1 (5 bases). The CDR3 has 14 residues. The germline gives CDR1 MNHEY, CDR2 SVGAGI. Trimming took 6 bases from V and 1 from J, leaving 12 bases between them. The CDR3 reads CASRPRQPNTEAFF. Written as DNA, the CDR3 is TGTGCCAGCAGACCCCGACAGCCGAACACTGAAGCTTTCTTT.

The chain carries TRBV7-3 and TRBJ2-5, with D maybe TRBD1 (6 bases). CDR1 and CDR2 (germline): SGHTA, FQGTGA. With 5 bases removed from V and 4 bases from J, the gap between germline ends came to 14 bases. The CDR3 is 14 residues long. The CDR3 reads CASSPNLGGETQYF. The CDR3 DNA reads TGTGCCAGCAGCCCCAATCTAGGGGGAGAGACCCAGTACTTC.

DNA for the CDR3: TGTGCCAGCAGCTCCTCTGGGCCCTATGGCTACACCTTC. Translating it yields CASSSSGPYGYTF. The rearrangement links TRBV7-9 to TRBJ1-2; D unclear. The germline V and J ends were trimmed by 4 bases and 4 bases, with 10 bases remaining between them. There are 13 residues in the CDR3. Germline CDR1 and CDR2: SEHNR and FQNEAQ (reference sequence).

This clone occurred once. The rearrangement links TRBV28 to TRBJ1-3; D is uncertain. The CDR3 covers 15 residues. Germline lookup yields CDR1 MDHEN and CDR2 SYDVKM. Trimming removed 2 bases from V and 0 bases from J, with 8 bases in between. The CDR3 DNA reads as TGTGCCAGCAGTTTAGTCCAGTCCTCTGGAAACACCATATATTTT. This gives the protein CASSLVQSSGNTIYF.

This clone appeared once. The V call is TRBV27, the J call TRBJ1-2, with D unresolved. This CDR3 has 12 amino acids. The germline V gene encodes CDR1 MNHEY and CDR2 SMNVEV (reference sequence). Trimming stripped 7 bases from V and 6 bases from J, with 12 bases between. As DNA, the CDR3 is TGTGCCAGCAAAGACTCCCTACATGGCTACACCTTC. This translates into CASKDSLHGYTF.

This sequence joins TRBV19 and TRBJ1-5; D gene uncertain. From germline, CDR1 is LNHDA and CDR2 SQIVND (reference sequence). The V and J ends lost 0 bases and 11 bases respectively, with 11 bases between them. The CDR3 is 13 residues long. The CDR3 DNA reads TGTGCCAGTAGTATAGATCAGGCCATGGCCCAGCATTTT. It encodes CASSIDQAMAQHF.

This chain uses TRBV6-2 or TRBV6-3 with TRBJ2-1, with D possibly being TRBD2 (7 bases). The CDR3 runs to 17 residues. Looked up from germline, CDR1 is MNHEY and CDR2 is SVGEGT. V lost 2 bases, J lost 4 bases, and 18 bases lay in between. CDR3 in amino acids: CASSYPVGGGPYNEQFF. CDR3 in DNA: TGTGCCAGCAGTTACCCCGTGGGGGGGGGCCCATACAATGAGCAGTTCTTC.

CDR3 loop: CASSPKTDFHEQYF. The CDR3 DNA follows: TGTGCCAGCAGTCCAAAGACAGATTTCCACGAGCAGTACTTC. The J gene is TRBJ2-7, the V gene TRBV27; tentatively, D is TRBD1 (5 bases). The CDR3 is 14 residues long. The V end was cut by 5 bases, the J end by 5 bases, with 16 bases between. CDR1 and CDR2 from the germline V gene are MNHEY and SMNVEV (reference sequence).

This chain connects TRBV9 to TRBJ1-2; a possible D gene is TRBD1 (6 bases). Germline loops: CDR1 SGDLS, CDR2 YYNGEE. V was pared by 1 base and J by 4 bases, with 8 bases between. CDR3 length: 13 residues. CDR3 DNA: TGTGCCAGCAGCGTAAGGGACACCTATGGCTACACCTTC. Its translation is CASSVRDTYGYTF.

The chain is built from TRBV5-1 and TRBJ2-3; D might be TRBD1 (5 bases). The V end was cut by 2 bases, the J end by 1 base, with 8 bases between. Germline CDR1 and CDR2: SGHRS and YFSETQ. CDR3 length: 14 residues. The CDR3 DNA sequence: TGCGCCAGCAGCTTCCAACAGGGCACAGATACGCAGTATTTT. As protein: CASSFQQGTDTQYF.